This T cell receptor (beta chain) came from a study of T-cell reconstitution after alpha-beta-depleted transplantation in children. Study results and caveats: T cells produced anew were the main source of T-cell counts and diversity one year after transplant. Several hundred expanded graft clones reportedly supplied alpha-beta T cells about two months after transplant.

The junction had 8 bases not matched to a gene; V was cut back by 2 bases and J by 5 bases. Germline V lookup: CDR1 SQVTM, CDR2 ANQGSEA. CDR3 size: 15 residues. This clonotype was counted many times. Its antigen remains unknown. It was with unique molecular identifiers that the TCRbeta library was prepared. From the PCR reads, TCRdb called clonotypes with MiXCR, one entry per CDR3 protein. The data contain some 200,000 distinct CDR3 sequences, about 7% of them singletons. Sample: PBMCs, taken before TCRalphabeta/CD19-depleted stem cell transplant. This chain connects TRBV29-1 to TRBJ2-2; 7 nucleotides agree with TRBD1. This receptor was obtained from a boy aged 2 to 10 with acute lymphoblastic leukemia, due to receive a stem cell transplant. DNA of the CDR3: TGCAGCGTTGAATTGACAGGGAGTAGGACCGGGGAGCTGTTTTTT. This translates into CSVELTGSRTGELFF.